The clone carrying this TCR beta chain turned up a few times. The sample comes from a study of blood T cell repertoires in COVID-19. Per the original methods: Researchers report that nucleated cell counts were estimated from reference gene primer amplification. Assay used: immunoSEQ multiplex PCR; TCRdb lists only in-frame clones, some missing. D and trimming were read from the DNA, whereas the V and J calls and clone size are those reported in that table. Of around 100,000 clones listed, about 86% are singletons. The CDR3 is 15 amino acids. V trimming: 5 bases; J trimming: 3 bases; junction bases outside the gene matches: 3. CDR1 and CDR2 (germline): SEHNR, FQNEAQ (reference sequence).

The sample taken for sequencing was peripheral blood. This TCR derives from a man of 80 years or more with acute or convalescent COVID-19. V gene TRBV7-9 combines with J gene TRBJ2-1, with 11 bases lining up with TRBD2. The CDR3 sequence: CASSRLAGSYNEQFF. In DNA, the CDR3 is TGTGCCAGCAGCCGACTAGCGGGGAGCTACAATGAGCAGTTCTTC.